Only one count was recorded for the clone carrying this T cell receptor beta chain. What it binds is not known. This sample was included in a study of cytotoxic CD8 clonotypes in ibrutinib-treated CLL. Turning to the study itself: Researchers reported about 10 relapsed/refractory and 15 treatment-naive patients, about 17 of them IGHV unmutated. The study's findings and limits: On treatment, the uncommon public clonotypes contracted or remained stable. Baseline clonality exceeded age-matched healthy donors and tracked circulating CD8+ T-cell counts.

V was clipped by 3 bases and J by 7 bases; unmatched bases: 9. The CDR3 runs to 16 residues. Germline V gene lookup returns CDR1 KGHSH and CDR2 LQKENI. TCRdb keeps only in-frame clones here, not all; method: immunoSEQ multiplex PCR. The profile shows 90,000 to 95,000 clones, 70% to 80% of them singletons. The receptor comes from a human donor with chronic lymphocytic leukemia. The chain links TRBV18 to TRBJ2-1, with TRBD2 matching over 10 bases. The sequencing used PBMCs, collected after 24 months of ibrutinib treatment. CDR3 in DNA: TGTGCCAGCTCACCCCCGAGCGGGAGGGCCGTGAATGAGCAGTTCTTC. Translation gives CASSPPSGRAVNEQFF. Filled out from reference TRBV18 and TRBJ2-1, the complete variable domain reads NAGVMQNPRHLVRRRGQEARLRCSPMKGHSHVYWYRQLPEEGLKFMVYLQKENIIDESGMPKERFSAEFPKEGPSILRIQQVVRGDSAAYFCASSPPSGRAVNEQFFGPGTRLTVL.